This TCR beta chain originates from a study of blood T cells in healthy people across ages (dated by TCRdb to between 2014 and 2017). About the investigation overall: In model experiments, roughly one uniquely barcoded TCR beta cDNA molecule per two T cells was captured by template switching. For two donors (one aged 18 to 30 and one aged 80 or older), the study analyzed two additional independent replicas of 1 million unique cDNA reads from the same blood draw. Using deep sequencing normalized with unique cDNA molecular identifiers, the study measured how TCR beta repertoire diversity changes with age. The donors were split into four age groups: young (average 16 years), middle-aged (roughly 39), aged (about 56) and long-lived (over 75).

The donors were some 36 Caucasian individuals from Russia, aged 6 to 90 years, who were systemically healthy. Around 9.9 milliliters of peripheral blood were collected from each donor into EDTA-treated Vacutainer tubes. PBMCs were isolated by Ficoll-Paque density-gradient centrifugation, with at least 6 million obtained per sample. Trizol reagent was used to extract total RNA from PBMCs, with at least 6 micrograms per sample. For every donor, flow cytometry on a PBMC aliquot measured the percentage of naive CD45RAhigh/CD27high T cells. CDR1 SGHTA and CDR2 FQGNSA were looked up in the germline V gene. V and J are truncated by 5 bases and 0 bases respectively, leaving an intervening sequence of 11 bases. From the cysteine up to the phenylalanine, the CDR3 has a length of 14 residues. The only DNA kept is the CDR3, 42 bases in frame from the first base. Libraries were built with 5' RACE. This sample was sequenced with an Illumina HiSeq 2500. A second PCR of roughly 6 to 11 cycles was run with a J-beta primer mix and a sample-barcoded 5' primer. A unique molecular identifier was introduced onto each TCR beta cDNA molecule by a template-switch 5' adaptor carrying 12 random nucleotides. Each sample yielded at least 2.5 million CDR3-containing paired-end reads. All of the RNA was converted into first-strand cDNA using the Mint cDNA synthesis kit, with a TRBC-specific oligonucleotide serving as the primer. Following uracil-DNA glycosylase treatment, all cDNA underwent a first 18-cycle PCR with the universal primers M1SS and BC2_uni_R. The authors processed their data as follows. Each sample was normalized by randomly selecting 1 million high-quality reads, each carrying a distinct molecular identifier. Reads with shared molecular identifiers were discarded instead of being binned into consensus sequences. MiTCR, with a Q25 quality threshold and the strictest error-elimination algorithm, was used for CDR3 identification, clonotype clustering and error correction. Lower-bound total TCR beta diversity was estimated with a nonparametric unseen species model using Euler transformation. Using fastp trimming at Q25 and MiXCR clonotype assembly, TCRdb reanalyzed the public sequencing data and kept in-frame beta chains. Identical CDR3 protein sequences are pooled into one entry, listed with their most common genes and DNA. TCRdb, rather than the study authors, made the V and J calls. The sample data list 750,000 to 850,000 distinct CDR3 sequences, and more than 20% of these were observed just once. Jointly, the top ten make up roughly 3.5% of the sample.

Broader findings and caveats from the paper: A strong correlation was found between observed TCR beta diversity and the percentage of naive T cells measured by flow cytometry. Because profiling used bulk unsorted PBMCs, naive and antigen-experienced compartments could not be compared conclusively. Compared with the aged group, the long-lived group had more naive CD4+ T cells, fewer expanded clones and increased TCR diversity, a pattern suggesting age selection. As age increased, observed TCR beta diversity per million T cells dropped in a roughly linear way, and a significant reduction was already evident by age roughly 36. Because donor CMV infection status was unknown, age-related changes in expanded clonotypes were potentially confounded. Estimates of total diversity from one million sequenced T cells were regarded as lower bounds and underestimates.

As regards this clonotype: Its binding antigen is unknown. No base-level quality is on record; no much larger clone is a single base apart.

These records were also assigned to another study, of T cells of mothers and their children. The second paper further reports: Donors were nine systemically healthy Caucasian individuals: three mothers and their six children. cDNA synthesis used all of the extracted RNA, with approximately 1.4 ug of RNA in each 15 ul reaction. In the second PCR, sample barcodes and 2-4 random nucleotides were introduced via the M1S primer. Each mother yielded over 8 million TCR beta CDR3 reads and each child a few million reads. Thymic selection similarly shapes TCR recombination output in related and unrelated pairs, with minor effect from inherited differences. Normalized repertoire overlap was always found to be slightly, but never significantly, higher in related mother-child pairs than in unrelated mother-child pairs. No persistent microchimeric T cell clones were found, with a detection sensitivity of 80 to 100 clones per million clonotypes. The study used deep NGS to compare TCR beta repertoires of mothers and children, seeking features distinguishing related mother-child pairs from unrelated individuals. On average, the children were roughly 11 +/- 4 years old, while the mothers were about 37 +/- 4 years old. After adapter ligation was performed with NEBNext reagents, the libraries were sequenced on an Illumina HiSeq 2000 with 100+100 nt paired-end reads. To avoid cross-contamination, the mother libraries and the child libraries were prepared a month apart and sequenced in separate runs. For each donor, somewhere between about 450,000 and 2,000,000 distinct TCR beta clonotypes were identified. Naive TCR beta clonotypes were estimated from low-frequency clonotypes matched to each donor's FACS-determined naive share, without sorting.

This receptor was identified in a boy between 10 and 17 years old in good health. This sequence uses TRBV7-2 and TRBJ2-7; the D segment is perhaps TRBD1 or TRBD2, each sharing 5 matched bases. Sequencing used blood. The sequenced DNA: TGTGCCAGCAGCACACCCGGGGCCTCCTACGAGCAGTACTTC. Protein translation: CASSTPGASYEQYF.